This T cell receptor (beta chain) was sequenced for a study of blood T cell repertoires in COVID-19. Study background: Acute-phase and convalescent COVID-19 samples originated in the United States, Italy and Spain.

Germline values: CDR1 LGHNT, CDR2 FRNRAP. The junction had 4 bases not matched to a gene; V was cut back by 6 bases and J by 7 bases. CDR3 length: 13 residues. This clone was observed a single time. Per the original data handling: Estimation of nucleated cell counts was performed using reference gene primer amplification. Method: immunoSEQ multiplex PCR; TCRdb's copy keeps in-frame clones and lacks some. D and trimming were read from the DNA, whereas the V and J calls and clone size are those reported in that table. Of 76,000 or so clones in the sample, 86% were seen once. The sequenced sample was peripheral blood. This chain uses TRBV12-5 with TRBJ1-2, with 11 bases identical to TRBD1. The receptor comes from a man older than 75 in a cohort sampled during active COVID-19. CDR3 amino acids: CASGAGTGGGYTF. For the CDR3, the DNA is TGTGCTAGTGGGGCCGGGACAGGGGGTGGCTACACCTTC.